The rows below give T cell receptor beta chains drawn from one sample of a study of early T cells in non-severe SARS-CoV-2 infection. TCRdb independently ran MiXCR on the 5' RACE reads; one entry per CDR3 protein. This sample has tens of thousands of distinct CDR3 sequences, with more than 12% found just once. The sequencing here drew on whole blood, taken at baseline. The origin of the receptors is an adult who was a healthcare worker with PCR-confirmed SARS-CoV-2 infection or an uninfected control (not recorded which). Each CDR3 is given with its conserved first and last residue.

v_call: TRBV20-1; j_call: TRBJ2-7; cdr3_aa: CSASNPRGIHEQYF
v_call: TRBV20-1; j_call: TRBJ1-1; cdr3_aa: CSARARQMNTEAFF
v_call: TRBV7-7; j_call: TRBJ2-2; cdr3_aa: CASSSTSGGGGELFF
v_call: TRBV28; j_call: TRBJ2-1; cdr3_aa: CASRDYSYNEQFF
v_call: TRBV20-1; j_call: TRBJ2-7; cdr3_aa: CSARAKAHYEQYF
v_call: TRBV20-1; j_call: TRBJ1-3; cdr3_aa: CSARGGTTSGNTIYF
v_call: TRBV30; j_call: TRBJ2-7; cdr3_aa: CAWSGLAGNEQYF
v_call: TRBV12-3/TRBV12-4; j_call: TRBJ1-1; cdr3_aa: CASSPGGAEAFF
v_call: TRBV27; j_call: TRBJ1-2; cdr3_aa: CASRQGDYGYTF
v_call: TRBV5-1; j_call: TRBJ2-5; cdr3_aa: CASSQTPQETQYF
v_call: TRBV18; j_call: TRBJ2-3; cdr3_aa: CASSPTGGRTDTQYF
v_call: TRBV3-1; j_call: TRBJ2-1; cdr3_aa: CASSLVGEQFF
v_call: TRBV5-1; j_call: TRBJ1-2; cdr3_aa: CASSPQESGYTF
v_call: TRBV5-5; j_call: TRBJ2-3; cdr3_aa: CASSPGGLAGRTDTQYF
v_call: TRBV2; j_call: TRBJ2-7; cdr3_aa: CASSEEGRAEQYF
v_call: TRBV7-9; j_call: TRBJ1-1; cdr3_aa: CASRPGADTEAFF
v_call: TRBV2; j_call: TRBJ2-4; cdr3_aa: CASSEARTSGSVKNIQHF
v_call: TRBV28; j_call: TRBJ2-7; cdr3_aa: CATEKSGTSYEQYF
v_call: TRBV29-1; j_call: TRBJ2-1; cdr3_aa: CSVGASGRGNEQFF
v_call: TRBV11-2; j_call: TRBJ2-7; cdr3_aa: CASRPGTLYEQYF
v_call: TRBV19; j_call: TRBJ1-5; cdr3_aa: CASSRGQGATQPQHF
v_call: TRBV7-9; j_call: TRBJ2-1; cdr3_aa: CASSPNLLAGEGEQFF
v_call: TRBV5-6; j_call: TRBJ2-1; cdr3_aa: CASSLGVNYNEQFF
v_call: TRBV7-6; j_call: TRBJ2-1; cdr3_aa: CASSLVIARSYNEQFF
v_call: TRBV18; j_call: TRBJ2-3; cdr3_aa: CASSPADRDTQYF
v_call: TRBV20-1; j_call: TRBJ2-7; cdr3_aa: CSAPGHDEQYF
v_call: TRBV11-2; j_call: TRBJ2-7; cdr3_aa: CASSRPPGLYEQYF
v_call: TRBV7-2; j_call: TRBJ2-7; cdr3_aa: CASTLRGTYEQYF
v_call: TRBV19; j_call: TRBJ2-1; cdr3_aa: CASRSSVGTSGRAGNEQFF
v_call: TRBV3-1; j_call: TRBJ1-1; cdr3_aa: CASSKRQGGEAFF
v_call: TRBV5-1; j_call: TRBJ2-4; cdr3_aa: CASSQTGAKNIQYF
v_call: TRBV7-8; j_call: TRBJ1-5; cdr3_aa: CASSLQGTQPQHF
v_call: TRBV6-5; j_call: TRBJ2-5; cdr3_aa: CASSYGGAETQYF
v_call: TRBV12-3/TRBV12-4; j_call: TRBJ2-1; cdr3_aa: CASRTGPLWDEQFF
v_call: TRBV5-4; j_call: TRBJ2-3; cdr3_aa: CASSPGLAGADTQYF
v_call: TRBV27; j_call: TRBJ2-4; cdr3_aa: CASSLGTSPQLQYF
v_call: TRBV19; j_call: TRBJ2-1; cdr3_aa: CASRAGGPYNEQFF
v_call: TRBV3-1; j_call: TRBJ2-1; cdr3_aa: CASSHPTSYNEQFF
v_call: TRBV27; j_call: TRBJ2-2; cdr3_aa: CASSSARGSAAGELFF
v_call: TRBV11-2; j_call: TRBJ1-5; cdr3_aa: CASSLTPGAHQPQHF
v_call: TRBV28; j_call: TRBJ1-1; cdr3_aa: CASSLLTGVNTEAFF
v_call: TRBV7-8; j_call: TRBJ2-3; cdr3_aa: CASSLAGSYSTDTQYF
v_call: TRBV2; j_call: TRBJ2-1; cdr3_aa: CASRDGRTEQFF
v_call: TRBV5-4; j_call: TRBJ2-7; cdr3_aa: CASSLDRYEQYF
v_call: TRBV5-1; j_call: TRBJ1-1; cdr3_aa: CASSGERQGNTEAFF
v_call: TRBV28; j_call: TRBJ1-1; cdr3_aa: CASSIGPNTEAFF
v_call: TRBV2; j_call: TRBJ2-5; cdr3_aa: CASRTTGETQYF
v_call: TRBV29-1; j_call: TRBJ2-3; cdr3_aa: CSVSTPGQTDTQYF
v_call: TRBV28; j_call: TRBJ1-2; cdr3_aa: CASRVGSYGYTF
v_call: TRBV20-1; j_call: TRBJ1-5; cdr3_aa: CSASGTQDQPQHF
v_call: TRBV29-1; j_call: TRBJ2-7; cdr3_aa: CSVESPGLAGSYEQYF
v_call: TRBV12-3/TRBV12-4; j_call: TRBJ2-1; cdr3_aa: CASSSNNEQFF
v_call: TRBV28; j_call: TRBJ2-7; cdr3_aa: CASSLSVGGLYEQYF
v_call: TRBV5-4; j_call: TRBJ2-1; cdr3_aa: CASSLPGLAGELDEQFF
v_call: TRBV11-1; j_call: TRBJ1-2; cdr3_aa: CASSPGQVNYGYTF
v_call: TRBV5-1; j_call: TRBJ2-2; cdr3_aa: CASRTGTLNTGELFF
v_call: TRBV5-1; j_call: TRBJ2-1; cdr3_aa: CASSLGTNNEQFF